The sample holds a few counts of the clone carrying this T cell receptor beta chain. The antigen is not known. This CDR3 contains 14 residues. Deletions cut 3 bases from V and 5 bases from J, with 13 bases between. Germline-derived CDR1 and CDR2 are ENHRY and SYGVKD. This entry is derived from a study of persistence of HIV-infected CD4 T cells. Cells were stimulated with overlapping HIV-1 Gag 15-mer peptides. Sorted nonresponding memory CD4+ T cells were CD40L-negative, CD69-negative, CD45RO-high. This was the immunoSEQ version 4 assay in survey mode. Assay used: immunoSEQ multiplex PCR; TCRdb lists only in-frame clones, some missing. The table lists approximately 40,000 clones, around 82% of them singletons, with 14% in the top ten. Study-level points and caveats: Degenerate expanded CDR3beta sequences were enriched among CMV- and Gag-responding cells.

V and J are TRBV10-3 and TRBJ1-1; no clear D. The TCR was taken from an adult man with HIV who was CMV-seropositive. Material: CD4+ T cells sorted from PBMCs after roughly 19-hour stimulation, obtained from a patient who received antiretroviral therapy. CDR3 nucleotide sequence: TGTGCCATCAGTGACCCGGTGAGGGATACTGAAGCTTTCTTT. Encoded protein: CAISDPVRDTEAFF.